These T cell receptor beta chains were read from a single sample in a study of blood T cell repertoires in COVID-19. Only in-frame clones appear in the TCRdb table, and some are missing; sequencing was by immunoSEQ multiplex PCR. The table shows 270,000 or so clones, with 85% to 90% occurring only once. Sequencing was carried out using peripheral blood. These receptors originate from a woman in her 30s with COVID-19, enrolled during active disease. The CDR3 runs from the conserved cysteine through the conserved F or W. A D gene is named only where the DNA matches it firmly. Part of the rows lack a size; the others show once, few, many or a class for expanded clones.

CDR3nt: TGTGCCACAGCTGGGGGGACCGACTATGGCTACACCTTC; CDR3aa: CATAGGTDYGYTF; j_gene: TRBJ1-2; abundance: NA; d_gene: NA; v_gene: TRBV24-1; len: 13
CDR3nt: TGTGCCAGCAGCTCCTTCATAGGGGGCCGCACTGAAGCTTTCTTT; CDR3aa: CASSSFIGGRTEAFF; j_gene: TRBJ1-1; abundance: NA; d_gene: TRBD1; v_gene: TRBV5-6; len: 15
CDR3nt: TGTGCCAGCAGCCTGACCGGGACACCGGGAAACACCATATATTTT; CDR3aa: CASSLTGTPGNTIYF; j_gene: TRBJ1-3; abundance: NA; d_gene: NA; v_gene: TRBV6-2/TRBV6-3; len: 15
CDR3nt: TGTGCCAGCAGCTTAGTCGGCACTGAAGCTTTCTTT; CDR3aa: CASSLVGTEAFF; j_gene: TRBJ1-1; abundance: NA; d_gene: NA; v_gene: TRBV11-2; len: 12
CDR3nt: TGTGCCAGCAGGCTGACAGGGAATTATAATTCACCCCTCCACTTT; CDR3aa: CASRLTGNYNSPLHF; j_gene: TRBJ1-6; abundance: once; d_gene: TRBD1; v_gene: TRBV6-5; len: 15
CDR3nt: TGTGCCAGCATGGGACAGGGCATCCACGTCTATGGCTACACCTTC; CDR3aa: CASMGQGIHVYGYTF; j_gene: TRBJ1-2; abundance: NA; d_gene: TRBD1; v_gene: TRBV2; len: 15
CDR3nt: TGCGCCAGCAGCCAAGGAGGGTCTAGCCACTACGAGCAGTACTTC; CDR3aa: CASSQGGSSHYEQYF; j_gene: TRBJ2-7; abundance: NA; d_gene: NA; v_gene: TRBV4-1; len: 15
CDR3nt: TGTGCCAGCAGCTTAGGGTCAGTAACGATGAACACTGAAGCTTTCTTT; CDR3aa: CASSLGSVTMNTEAFF; j_gene: TRBJ1-1; abundance: NA; d_gene: NA; v_gene: TRBV7-8; len: 16
CDR3nt: TGTGCCTGGAGTGTGGGACAGGGAGATGGCTACACCTTC; CDR3aa: CAWSVGQGDGYTF; j_gene: TRBJ1-2; abundance: NA; d_gene: TRBD1; v_gene: TRBV30; len: 13
CDR3nt: TGCGCCAGCAGCTTGGGGTCAGCGTCGGGCACCGGGGAGCTGTTTTTT; CDR3aa: CASSLGSASGTGELFF; j_gene: TRBJ2-2; abundance: once; d_gene: NA; v_gene: TRBV5-1; len: 16
CDR3nt: TGTGCCAGCAGCCAACTCGTTGGAAACACCATATATTTT; CDR3aa: CASSQLVGNTIYF; j_gene: TRBJ1-3; abundance: NA; d_gene: NA; v_gene: TRBV3-1/TRBV3-2; len: 13
CDR3nt: TGTGCCACCTACAGGACTAGCGGGGGCCAGCCGAACACCGGGGAGCTGTTTTTT; CDR3aa: CATYRTSGGQPNTGELFF; j_gene: TRBJ2-2; abundance: NA; d_gene: TRBD2; v_gene: TRBV24-1; len: 18
CDR3nt: TGTGCCACCAGTAGCCGTTCCTCCTACAATGAGCAGTTCTTC; CDR3aa: CATSSRSSYNEQFF; j_gene: TRBJ2-1; abundance: NA; d_gene: NA; v_gene: TRBV24-1; len: 14
CDR3nt: TGTGCCAGCAGGCGCAGGGGGCGAGTTGAGCAGTTCTTC; CDR3aa: CASRRRGRVEQFF; j_gene: TRBJ2-1; abundance: NA; d_gene: TRBD1; v_gene: TRBV28; len: 13
CDR3nt: TGCGCCAGCAGTTCTCTCCTGGCGGGCAGTAACACTGAAGCTTTCTTT; CDR3aa: CASSSLLAGSNTEAFF; j_gene: TRBJ1-1; abundance: NA; d_gene: NA; v_gene: TRBV4-1; len: 16
CDR3nt: TGTGCCAGCAGCCCGAGCTCCTATAATTCACCCCTCCACTTT; CDR3aa: CASSPSSYNSPLHF; j_gene: TRBJ1-6; abundance: NA; d_gene: NA; v_gene: TRBV7-6; len: 14
CDR3nt: TGTGCCAGTATCTCCCGGGACAGGGTCCATGAGCAGTTCTTC; CDR3aa: CASISRDRVHEQFF; j_gene: TRBJ2-1; abundance: few; d_gene: TRBD1; v_gene: TRBV19; len: 14
CDR3nt: TGTGCCAGCGACCCGGGACAGGGGACCTATGGCTACACCTTC; CDR3aa: CASDPGQGTYGYTF; j_gene: TRBJ1-2; abundance: NA; d_gene: TRBD1; v_gene: TRBV6-6; len: 14
CDR3nt: TGTGCCAGTAGTATACTTATGGGACTAGCCCACAATGAGCAGTTCTTC; CDR3aa: CASSILMGLAHNEQFF; j_gene: TRBJ2-1; abundance: NA; d_gene: TRBD2; v_gene: TRBV19; len: 16
CDR3nt: TGTGCCAGCAGCTTACAGTACACAGATACGCAGTATTTT; CDR3aa: CASSLQYTDTQYF; j_gene: TRBJ2-3; abundance: NA; d_gene: NA; v_gene: TRBV7-2; len: 13
CDR3nt: TGTGCCAGCAGCCTGGGACAGAACCAAGAGACCCAGTACTTC; CDR3aa: CASSLGQNQETQYF; j_gene: TRBJ2-5; abundance: NA; d_gene: TRBD1; v_gene: TRBV11-2; len: 14
CDR3nt: TGTGCCAGCAGCCAGTATCTGAACACTGAAGCTTTCTTT; CDR3aa: CASSQYLNTEAFF; j_gene: TRBJ1-1; abundance: NA; d_gene: NA; v_gene: TRBV3-1/TRBV3-2; len: 13
CDR3nt: TGCGCCAGCAGCTTGGGAGGGGGCATGGGAGATACGCAGTATTTT; CDR3aa: CASSLGGGMGDTQYF; j_gene: TRBJ2-3; abundance: NA; d_gene: TRBD1; v_gene: TRBV5-1; len: 15
CDR3nt: TGTGCCAGCCTTCCGTGGGGAGGTGAAGCTTTCTTT; CDR3aa: CASLPWGGEAFF; j_gene: TRBJ1-1; abundance: once; d_gene: NA; v_gene: TRBV19; len: 12
CDR3nt: TGTGCCAGCAGCCACGCCCGGGACTCCCAAGAGACCCAGTACTTC; CDR3aa: CASSHARDSQETQYF; j_gene: TRBJ2-5; abundance: NA; d_gene: NA; v_gene: TRBV5-4; len: 15
CDR3nt: TGCGCCAGCAGCTTGTTCGGTGCAGGGAACACAGATACGCAGTATTTT; CDR3aa: CASSLFGAGNTDTQYF; j_gene: TRBJ2-3; abundance: NA; d_gene: NA; v_gene: TRBV5-1; len: 16
CDR3nt: TGTGCCAGCAGTCCCTCCTGGGGGGACAGCTCGGGTAAGCAGTACTTC; CDR3aa: CASSPSWGDSSGKQYF; j_gene: TRBJ2-7; abundance: NA; d_gene: NA; v_gene: TRBV27; len: 16
CDR3nt: TGTGCCAGCAGTCCCGTGGACAGGGAAGAGACCCAGTACTTC; CDR3aa: CASSPVDREETQYF; j_gene: TRBJ2-5; abundance: NA; d_gene: TRBD1; v_gene: TRBV25-1; len: 14
CDR3nt: TGCAGTGCCAGAGCTGACACTGAAGCTTTCTTT; CDR3aa: CSARADTEAFF; j_gene: TRBJ1-1; abundance: NA; d_gene: NA; v_gene: TRBV20-1; len: 11
CDR3nt: TGTGCCAGCAGCCCCGAAGGAACAGTCCAAGAGACCCAGTACTTC; CDR3aa: CASSPEGTVQETQYF; j_gene: TRBJ2-5; abundance: NA; d_gene: NA; v_gene: TRBV2; len: 15
CDR3nt: TGTGCCAGCAGTTTAGAGGGGGCCTATGGCTACACCTTC; CDR3aa: CASSLEGAYGYTF; j_gene: TRBJ1-2; abundance: NA; d_gene: TRBD1; v_gene: TRBV12-3/TRBV12-4; len: 13
CDR3nt: TGTGCCAGCAGTTACTTACTAGCGGACTACAATGAGCAGTTCTTC; CDR3aa: CASSYLLADYNEQFF; j_gene: TRBJ2-1; abundance: once; d_gene: TRBD2; v_gene: TRBV6-5; len: 15
CDR3nt: TGTGCCAGCAGGGGGGGGTTTGCCTACGAGCAGTACTTC; CDR3aa: CASRGGFAYEQYF; j_gene: TRBJ2-7; abundance: NA; d_gene: TRBD2; v_gene: TRBV6-5; len: 13
CDR3nt: TGTGCCAGCAGGGGAGGGGGTGAAGCTTTCTTT; CDR3aa: CASRGGGEAFF; j_gene: TRBJ1-1; abundance: NA; d_gene: NA; v_gene: TRBV3-1/TRBV3-2; len: 11
CDR3nt: TGTGCCAGCAGCTTATGGCGGGGGGCGGGGAATGAGCAGTTCTTC; CDR3aa: CASSLWRGAGNEQFF; j_gene: TRBJ2-1; abundance: once; d_gene: TRBD2; v_gene: TRBV7-8; len: 15
CDR3nt: TGTGCCTGGAGGCCCCGGACAGGGTATCAGCCCCAGCATTTT; CDR3aa: CAWRPRTGYQPQHF; j_gene: TRBJ1-5; abundance: NA; d_gene: TRBD1; v_gene: TRBV30; len: 14
CDR3nt: TGTGCCAGCTCCCATCCGAACACTGAAGCTTTCTTT; CDR3aa: CASSHPNTEAFF; j_gene: TRBJ1-1; abundance: NA; d_gene: NA; v_gene: TRBV7-2; len: 12
CDR3nt: TGTGCCAGCAGCTTGATACAAGGGGTCACTGAAGCTTTCTTT; CDR3aa: CASSLIQGVTEAFF; j_gene: TRBJ1-1; abundance: NA; d_gene: NA; v_gene: TRBV7-2; len: 14
CDR3nt: TGTGCCAGCAGCATCGTATACAGGGGCCGAGGAACTGAAGCTTTCTTT; CDR3aa: CASSIVYRGRGTEAFF; j_gene: TRBJ1-1; abundance: NA; d_gene: TRBD1; v_gene: TRBV3-1/TRBV3-2; len: 16
CDR3nt: TGTGCCACCAGCAGAGTGCAGGGATACGAGCAGTACTTC; CDR3aa: CATSRVQGYEQYF; j_gene: TRBJ2-7; abundance: NA; d_gene: NA; v_gene: TRBV15; len: 13
CDR3nt: TGTGCCAGCAGCCCCCAAGGTTGGGGGGAAGAGACCCAGTACTTC; CDR3aa: CASSPQGWGEETQYF; j_gene: TRBJ2-5; abundance: NA; d_gene: NA; v_gene: TRBV3-1/TRBV3-2; len: 15